These 20 T cell receptor beta chains originate from one sample sequenced in a study of T cells in Graves' hyperthyroidism and ophthalmopathy. The CDR3 regions of TCR beta were amplified from RNA transcripts. A set of HTBI primers served as the primers for a first-round RT-PCR of the TCR CDR3. MiXCR was run by TCRdb on the multiplex PCR reads, yielding one entry per CDR3 protein. This repertoire shows around 600,000 distinct CDR3 sequences, 13% to 15% found once; its top ten account for 12%. Sequencing was carried out using blood. These receptors all stem from a woman between 50 and 59 years old with Graves' ophthalmopathy.

This clonotype was found many times. J is TRBJ1-6 and V is TRBV3-1; D is undetermined. V dropped 1 base and J dropped 8 bases, with 9 bases sitting between them. The CDR3 runs 14 residues. CDR1 and CDR2 (germline): LGHDT, YNNKEL (reference sequence). This chain's CDR3 is CASSQGWGDSPLHF. The CDR3 nucleotides are TGTGCCAGCAGCCAAGGTTGGGGTGATTCACCCCTCCACTTT.

This clonotype was seen a few times. The J gene is TRBJ2-2, the V gene TRBV7-9, with a possible D match to TRBD2 (5 bases). The germline CDR1 and CDR2 sequences are SEHNR and FQNEAQ (reference sequence). Trimming shortened V by 1 base and J by 0 bases, and 9 bases separated the two germline ends. CDR3 length equals 16 residues. Written as DNA, the CDR3 is TGTGCCAGCAGCTTAGTTCGAGGGTCGAACACCGGGGAGCTGTTTTTT. Protein product: CASSLVRGSNTGELFF.

The sample holds many counts of this clonotype. This CDR3 is CASRSDSNQPQHF. The CDR3 nucleotides are TGTGCCAGCAGATCCGACAGCAATCAGCCCCAGCATTTT. This chain joins TRBV28 and TRBJ1-5; D is ambiguous. V was trimmed by 6 bases and J by 1 base, leaving 7 bases between them. Germline CDR1 is MDHEN and CDR2 is SYDVKM. The CDR3 runs 13 residues. Combining the CDR3 with reference TRBV28 and TRBJ1-5 gives the whole variable domain DVKVTQSSRYLVKRTGEKVFLECVQDMDHENMFWYRQDPGLGLRLIYFSYDVKMKEKGDIPEGYSVSREKKERFSLILESASTNQTSMYLCASRSDSNQPQHFGDGTRLSIL.

This chain's CDR3 is CSAVALRTSGGGTDTQYF. Here the CDR3 DNA reads TGCAGTGCTGTTGCGTTAAGGACTAGCGGGGGTGGCACAGATACGCAGTATTTT. The chain combines TRBV20-1 with TRBJ2-3; TRBD2 matches 13 bases. CDR3 length: 18 amino acids. Trimming cost V 5 bases and J 1 base; bases outside gene matches: 12. The germline CDR1 and CDR2 sequences are DFQATT and SNEGSKA (reference sequence).

This clonotype was counted ten times or more. The V call is TRBV29-1, the J call TRBJ1-1; perhaps TRBD1 as D (5 bases). CDR3 length: 13 amino acids. V was clipped by 0 bases and J by 1 base, with 6 bases between them. The germline V gene encodes CDR1 SQVTM and CDR2 ANQGSEA. The CDR3 sequence is CSVEDRENTEAFF. CDR3 nucleotide sequence: TGCAGCGTTGAAGACAGGGAGAACACTGAAGCTTTCTTT.

This clonotype was observed many times. The chain carries TRBV20-1 and TRBJ2-7; D not certain. Deletions cut 3 bases from V and 3 bases from J, with 12 bases between. Looked up from germline, CDR1 is DFQATT and CDR2 is SNEGSKA (reference sequence). This CDR3 has 13 amino acids. The CDR3 sequence is CSASWVGNYEQYF. In DNA, the CDR3 is TGCAGTGCTAGTTGGGTAGGGAACTACGAGCAGTACTTC.

The chain combines TRBV15 with TRBJ2-1, with no clear D. V was cut by 0 bases and J by 0 bases, with 9 bases left in between. Germline V gene data show CDR1 as LNHNV and CDR2 as YYDKDF (reference sequence). The CDR3 runs 16 residues. The CDR3 DNA reads TGTGCCACCAGCAGAGATCTCCAGAGCTCCTACAATGAGCAGTTCTTC. It yields the protein CATSRDLQSSYNEQFF. The variable domain in full, with the rest retrieved from reference TRBV15 and TRBJ2-1, is DAMVIQNPRYQVTQFGKPVTLSCSQTLNHNVMYWYQQKSSQAPKLLFHYYDKDFNNEADTPDNFQSRRPNTSFCFLDIRSPGLGDTAMYLCATSRDLQSSYNEQFFGPGTRLTVL.

The chain is built from TRBV4-1 and TRBJ2-1; D remains unclear. Trimming cost V 0 bases and J 8 bases, with 8 bases left between them. The CDR3 spans 13 residues. The V gene's germline CDR1 is MGHRA and CDR2 YSYEKL. CDR3 residues: CASSQDPHYEQFF. CDR3 DNA sequence: TGCGCCAGCAGCCAAGATCCCCATTATGAGCAGTTCTTC.

This clonotype turned up a few times. This sequence joins TRBV6-4 and TRBJ2-3; either TRBD1 or TRBD2 may fit D (6 bases each). The germline gives CDR1 MRHNA, CDR2 SNTAGT. This CDR3 region has 14 residues. V dropped 7 bases and J dropped 6 bases, with 17 bases sitting between them. In DNA form, the CDR3 reads TGTGCCAGCAATCACTTAGGGGGGCGCGATACGCAGTATTTT. This sequence encodes CASNHLGGRDTQYF.

This clonotype was counted between two and nine times. The rearrangement uses TRBV19 and TRBJ1-5, with D perhaps TRBD1 (5 bases). V was shortened by 4 bases and J by 0 bases, with 10 bases between the two germline ends. Looked up from germline, CDR1 is LNHDA and CDR2 is SQIVND (reference sequence). The CDR3 is made up of 15 amino acids. For the CDR3, the DNA is TGTGCCAGTAGTACTGCGACAGTTAGCAATCAGCCCCAGCATTTT. Its protein product is CASSTATVSNQPQHF.

This clonotype came up a few times. V is TRBV19 and J is TRBJ2-1, with 10 bases that match TRBD2. The CDR3 loop spans 16 amino acids. V lost 2 bases to trimming and J lost 3 bases; unmatched junction nucleotides: 4. The germline CDR1 and CDR2 sequences are LNHDA and SQIVND (reference sequence). CDR3 region: CASSIIGTSDYNEQFF. The CDR3 nucleotides read TGTGCCAGTAGTATAATAGGGACTAGCGACTACAATGAGCAGTTCTTC.

This clonotype has at least ten counts. V gene TRBV28 combines with J gene TRBJ1-4; TRBD1 agrees at 8 bases. The CDR3 covers 14 residues. V was pared by 5 bases and J by 3 bases, with 2 bases of the junction left unmatched. Germline V CDR1 and CDR2: MDHEN, SYDVKM. This CDR3 is CASSLQGANEKLFF. The CDR3 DNA sequence: TGTGCCAGCAGTCTACAGGGGGCTAATGAAAAACTGTTTTTT.

J is TRBJ2-2 and V is TRBV10-3; D call uncertain. V lost 9 bases, J lost 0 bases, and 8 bases lay in between. Germline-derived CDR1 and CDR2 are ENHRY and SYGVKD. The CDR3 totals 13 residues. The CDR3 nucleotides are TGTGCCATGAGAGATGCGAACACCGGGGAGCTGTTTTTT. Its protein product is CAMRDANTGELFF.

In this sample, this clonotype turned up many times. The V and J genes are TRBV18 and TRBJ1-5; D may be TRBD1 (5 bases). From germline, CDR1 is KGHSH and CDR2 LQKENI. Deletions cut 2 bases from V and 7 bases from J, with 12 bases between. The length of the CDR3 is 14 residues. The CDR3 loop reads CASSPGPGTQPQHF. The CDR3 coding sequence is TGTGCCAGCTCACCAGGTCCAGGGACGCAGCCCCAGCATTTT.

Here the CDR3 reads CASSQGGTSGSETQYF. The CDR3, as DNA: TGTGCCAGCAGCCAAGGGGGGACTAGCGGGAGTGAGACCCAGTACTTC. The chain recombines TRBV4-2 with TRBJ2-5; TRBD2 matches 14 bases. V shed 1 base, J shed 5 bases, and the junction held 3 bases outside the gene matches. Germline V CDR1 and CDR2: LGHNA, YNFKEQ. The CDR3 loop spans 16 amino acids.

This clonotype was seen only a few times. The chain carries TRBV27 and TRBJ1-3, with TRBD1 matching over 7 bases. J was trimmed by 4 bases and V by 2 bases; bases with no gene match: 5. Germline V CDR1 and CDR2: MNHEY, SMNVEV (reference sequence). The CDR3 is made up of 15 amino acids. The CDR3 coding sequence is TGTGCCAGCAGTTTAAGACAGGGAGTGGGAAACACCATATATTTT. Protein sequence: CASSLRQGVGNTIYF.

This clonotype was seen ten or more times. The chain has TRBV28 and TRBJ2-7; the D gene could be TRBD1 or TRBD2 (5 bases each). This CDR3 is built from 17 residues. Germline CDR1 and CDR2: MDHEN and SYDVKM. Trimming removed 2 bases at V and 4 bases at J, with 21 bases between. The CDR3 is CASSLVPLAGSQYEQYF. CDR3 nucleotide sequence: TGTGCCAGCAGTTTAGTCCCCCTGGCAGGGAGTCAATACGAGCAGTACTTC.

This clonotype has at least ten counts. This CDR3 is CASLGVFGETQYF. CDR3 bases: TGCGCCAGCTTAGGGGTCTTTGGGGAGACCCAGTACTTC. The rearrangement joins TRBV5-1 to TRBJ2-5; possibly TRBD1 for D (5 bases). With 7 bases removed from V and 5 bases from J, the gap between germline ends came to 15 bases. The CDR3 runs to 13 residues. Germline lookup yields CDR1 SGHRS and CDR2 YFSETQ.

This clonotype was seen many times. The rearrangement joins TRBV12-3 or TRBV12-4 to TRBJ2-7; D uncertain. The germline V and J ends were trimmed by 1 base and 9 bases, with 16 bases remaining between them. The CDR3 loop spans 14 amino acids. Here the CDR3 DNA reads TGTGCCAGCAGTTTAGGCTCCCGGCGATTTGGGCAGTACTTC. It yields the protein CASSLGSRRFGQYF.

This clonotype has at least ten counts. The V and J genes are TRBV20-1 and TRBJ2-7; 8 nucleotides align to TRBD1. The V segment lost 5 bases and the J segment 0 bases; nucleotides outside the gene matches: 12. CDR3 size: 16 residues. Germline V CDR1 and CDR2: DFQATT, SNEGSKA (reference sequence). The CDR3 reads CSAYTRRQGSSYEQYF. For the CDR3, the DNA is TGCAGTGCTTACACCCGGAGACAGGGGTCCTCCTACGAGCAGTACTTC.